This T cell receptor (beta chain) was recovered during a study of T-cell reconstitution after alpha-beta-depleted transplantation in children. This clonotype showed up just a few times. Unique molecular identifiers were incorporated during preparation of the TCRbeta library. TCRdb ran MiXCR on the PCR reads and lists one entry per CDR3 protein. The sample consists of some 550,000 distinct CDR3 sequences, 23% of them appearing once. Trimming left V 6 bases short and J 3 bases short, with 15 bases between. This CDR3 has 13 residues. Per germline, CDR1 DFQATT and CDR2 SNEGSKA (reference sequence). This clonotype was sampled from a boy younger than two who had a stem cell transplant for acute myeloid leukemia, so the T cells may come from the graft donor. The V call is TRBV20-1, the J call TRBJ2-7; possible D gene TRBD2, 6 bases. Sequencing was performed on PBMCs, mostly from graft donor cells, taken 360 days after TCRalphabeta/CD19-depleted stem cell transplant. CDR3 in amino acids: CSASGGRDYEQYV. The CDR3 DNA sequence: TGCAGTGCCAGTGGAGGGAGAGACTACGAGCAGTACGTC.